This T cell receptor beta chain was sequenced for a study of TIL therapy for anti-PD-1-resistant metastatic lung cancer. The libraries were made with immunoSEQ v3. TCRdb keeps only in-frame clones here, not all; method: immunoSEQ multiplex PCR. This table holds 25,000 to 35,000 clones, 74% found once. The germline V gene has CDR1 MRHNA and CDR2 SNTAGT. V was shortened by 4 bases and J by 1 base, with 5 bases between the two germline ends. The CDR3 is 13 amino acids. Time point defined: pre-treatment sample, taken before nivolumab and TIL therapy. This rearrangement joins TRBV6-4 to TRBJ1-5; D gene ambiguous. This TCR was recovered from a woman aged 30 to 85 with non-small cell lung cancer. The sample in question was blood, obtained at baseline. Written as DNA, the CDR3 is TGTGCCAGCAGTGCGGACAGCAATCAGCCCCAGCATTTT. It codes for CASSADSNQPQHF.